One sample yielded the 26 T cell receptor beta chains listed below, sequenced in a study of cytomegalovirus exposure and HLA in healthy donors. 60 Vbeta and 13 Jbeta primers were used in PCR. Here immunoSEQ multiplex PCR was the method, and the copy in TCRdb shows in-frame clones only, minus some. In the table there are around 160,000 clones, about three quarters of which are singletons. The sample comprised PBMCs. The receptor set was obtained from a woman in her thirties or forties in good health and CMV-seropositive.

The J gene is TRBJ1-2, the V gene TRBV4-3, with TRBD1 matching over 7 bases. Germline CDR1 is LGHNA and CDR2 is YSLEER. Trimming cost V 4 bases and J 6 bases; bases outside gene matches: 5. The CDR3 extends over 13 amino acids. CDR3 residues: CASSRRTGDGYTF. CDR3 sequence (DNA): TGCGCCAGCAGCCGACGAACAGGGGATGGCTACACCTTC.

The chain joins TRBV15 to TRBJ2-1; 9 nucleotides agree with TRBD2. J lost 2 bases, V lost 9 bases, and 11 bases had no gene match. CDR3 length: 16 amino acids. The germline V gene has CDR1 LNHNV and CDR2 YYDKDF (reference sequence). The CDR3, as DNA: TGTGCCACGTCGGCCAGCGGGAGGTCGGCCTACAATGAGCAGTTCTTC. The encoded protein is CATSASGRSAYNEQFF. Complete variable domain (other parts from reference TRBV15 and TRBJ2-1): DAMVIQNPRYQVTQFGKPVTLSCSQTLNHNVMYWYQQKSSQAPKLLFHYYDKDFNNEADTPDNFQSRRPNTSFCFLDIRSPGLGDTAMYLCATSASGRSAYNEQFFGPGTRLTVL.

This chain connects TRBV5-4 to TRBJ2-3; TRBD2 is a possible D gene (5 bases). Germline V gene sequence: CDR1 SGHNT, CDR2 YYREEE (reference sequence). With 3 bases removed from V and 2 bases from J, the gap between germline ends came to 13 bases. This CDR3 region has 15 residues. DNA for the CDR3: TGTGCCAGCAGCTCCCCTAGCACTTACACAGATACGCAGTATTTT. Its protein product is CASSSPSTYTDTQYF.

The J gene is TRBJ1-2, the V gene TRBV6-1; D is unresolved. Germline-derived CDR1 and CDR2 are MNHNS and SASEGT. Deletions cut 1 base from V and 4 bases from J, with 10 bases between. CDR3 length equals 14 residues. The CDR3 coding sequence is TGTGCCAGCAGTGAAGGGGAGCATTTCTATGGCTACACCTTC. Its protein product is CASSEGEHFYGYTF.

The chain employs TRBV6-1 and TRBJ1-4, with D hard to call. Per the germline V gene, CDR1 is MNHNS and CDR2 is SASEGT. The CDR3 totals 15 residues. Trimming removed 4 bases from V and 0 bases from J, with 9 bases in between. This CDR3 is CASSVAASTNEKLFF. In nucleotides, the CDR3 is TGTGCCAGCAGTGTTGCGGCCTCAACTAATGAAAAACTGTTTTTT.

V gene TRBV12-5 combines with J gene TRBJ1-2; D is possibly TRBD1 (6 bases). V was clipped by 5 bases and J by 0 bases, with 19 bases between them. CDR3 length equals 17 residues. CDR1 is LGHNT and CDR2 is FRNRAP in the germline V gene. The CDR3 is CASGRNLDSQANYGYTF. DNA of the CDR3: TGTGCTAGTGGTAGGAACCTGGACAGCCAAGCTAACTATGGCTACACCTTC.

The gene calls are TRBV25-1 and TRBJ2-3; possible D gene TRBD2, 7 bases. The V and J ends lost 3 bases and 8 bases respectively, with 15 bases between them. The CDR3 spans 14 residues. Germline lookup yields CDR1 MGHDK and CDR2 SYGVNS. The DNA of the CDR3 is TGTGCCAGCAGTGAGTCCGCTAGGGGGGGTACGCAGTATTTT. Its translation is CASSESARGGTQYF.

J is TRBJ2-5 and V is TRBV7-9; D not certain. The CDR3 is 12 amino acids. The germline V gene has CDR1 SEHNR and CDR2 FQNEAQ (reference sequence). V lost 8 bases, J lost 4 bases, and 11 bases lay in between. The CDR3 bases are TGTGCCAGCGGCACCACCCGAGAGACCCAGTACTTC. Its protein product is CASGTTRETQYF.

V usage is TRBV9 and J usage is TRBJ1-6, with D perhaps matching TRBD1 (6 bases). V lost 0 bases and J 1 base, leaving 11 bases between the germline ends. CDR3 length equals 17 residues. Germline lookup yields CDR1 SGDLS and CDR2 YYNGEE. This CDR3 reads CASSVASGESYNSPLHF. The CDR3 DNA reads as TGTGCCAGCAGCGTAGCTTCAGGGGAATCCTATAATTCACCCCTCCACTTT.

The chain is built from TRBV7-2 and TRBJ1-2, with 8 bases aligning to TRBD1. The J segment lost 4 bases and the V segment lost 5 bases, leaving 12 bases of the junction unmatched. Germline loops: CDR1 SGHTA, CDR2 FQGNSA. The CDR3 is 16 amino acids. This CDR3 is CASSGAGTGSAYGYTF. The CDR3 coding sequence is TGTGCCAGCAGCGGGGCCGGGACAGGATCGGCCTATGGCTACACCTTC. The full variable domain, rest sourced from reference TRBV7-2 and TRBJ1-2, is GAGVSQSPSNKVTEKGKDVELRCDPISGHTALYWYRQSLGQGLEFLIYFQGNSAPDKSGLPSDRFSAERTGGSVSTLTIQRTQQEDSAVYLCASSGAGTGSAYGYTFGSGTRLTVV.

This chain joins TRBV5-8 and TRBJ2-1; D may be TRBD2 (6 bases). The V and J ends lost 0 bases and 4 bases respectively, with 11 bases between them. This CDR3 is built from 15 residues. The germline CDR1 and CDR2 sequences are SGHTS and YDEGEE. The CDR3 loop is CASSLVSGLYNEQFF. The CDR3 DNA sequence: TGTGCCAGCAGCTTGGTAAGCGGGCTTTACAATGAGCAGTTCTTC.

This clone was picked up a small number of times. V usage is TRBV28 and J usage is TRBJ1-5; D not resolved. Trimming stripped 5 bases from V and 0 bases from J, with 11 bases between. Per germline, CDR1 MDHEN and CDR2 SYDVKM. The CDR3 is 15 residues long. CDR3 sequence (DNA): TGTGCCAGCAGTCCCCCGCCACATAGCAATCAGCCCCAGCATTTT. Protein product: CASSPPPHSNQPQHF.

V gene TRBV6-5 combines with J gene TRBJ2-6; 7 bases are shared with TRBD1. CDR1 is MNHEY, CDR2 SVGAGI, per germline. Losses at the gene ends were 4 bases for V and 2 bases for J; bases not matched to a gene: 2. CDR3 length: 15 residues. This chain's CDR3 is CASSSGGTGANVLTF. The CDR3 bases are TGTGCCAGCAGTTCAGGGGGAACTGGGGCCAACGTCCTGACTTTC.

Note on this clone: A junction boundary mismatches the germline segment, possibly from a read error. For the CDR3, the DNA is TGCGCCAGCAGCCAAGTAGGGGACACCAGGGTTTCCTTC. It specifies CASSQVGDTRVSF. The chain carries TRBV4-3 and TRBJ2-7; D may be TRBD1 (6 bases). This CDR3 is 13 amino acids long. Germline CDR1 LGHNA, CDR2 YSLEER.

The chain combines TRBV6-6 with TRBJ1-1; TRBD1 matches 9 bases. V was pared by 6 bases and J by 2 bases, with 4 bases of the junction left unmatched. Germline V lookup: CDR1 MNHNY, CDR2 SVGAGI (reference sequence). This CDR3 spans 14 amino acids. CDR3 bases: TGTGCCAGCAGCCCTACAGGGGGCAACACTGAAGCTTTCTTT. It encodes CASSPTGGNTEAFF.

The chain is built from TRBV19 and TRBJ1-1; D is unresolved. V shed 1 base and J shed 1 base, with 10 bases lying between them. This CDR3 comprises 15 residues. The germline V gene encodes CDR1 LNHDA and CDR2 SQIVND (reference sequence). The DNA for the CDR3 is TGTGCCAGTAGTATAGCCGGGATTTCGAACACTGAAGCTTTCTTT. Its translation: CASSIAGISNTEAFF.

This clone has a handful of counts. The chain joins TRBV2 to TRBJ2-7; 10 nucleotides match TRBD2. CDR1 is SNHLY and CDR2 is FYNNEI in the germline V gene. Losses at the gene ends were 4 bases for V and 3 bases for J; bases not matched to a gene: 3. The CDR3 has 14 amino acids. The CDR3 loop reads CASSGAGGLYEQYF. The CDR3, as DNA: TGTGCCAGCAGTGGAGCGGGAGGGCTCTACGAGCAGTACTTC.

This clone was detected only once. The J gene is TRBJ2-7, the V gene TRBV2; 11 bases match TRBD1. V shed 7 bases, J shed 4 bases, and the junction held 6 bases outside the gene matches. CDR3 length: 14 residues. The germline CDR1 and CDR2 sequences are SNHLY and FYNNEI. The CDR3, as DNA: TGTGCCAGCACCGCCGGGACAGGGGGTTACGAGCAGTACTTC. Amino acid sequence: CASTAGTGGYEQYF.

As regards this clone: Sequence at one end of the junction differs from germline and may be a read error. The chain has TRBV7-9 and TRBJ2-5, with TRBD2 matching 8 bases. This CDR3 comprises 14 residues. From germline, CDR1 is SEHNR and CDR2 FQNEAQ (reference sequence). The CDR3 DNA reads as TGTTCCAGCAGCCTACCTCGGGGGGGAGAGACCCAGTACTTC. Protein product: CSSSLPRGGETQYF.

The gene calls are TRBV18 and TRBJ2-4; perhaps TRBD1 as D (6 bases). This CDR3 is built from 14 residues. The V gene's germline CDR1 is KGHSH and CDR2 LQKENI. Trimming removed 3 bases at V and 8 bases at J, with 14 bases between. The DNA of the CDR3 is TGTGCCAGCTCACCTCCCGGGACAACTGACATTCAGTACTTC. As protein: CASSPPGTTDIQYF.

The rearrangement joins TRBV2 to TRBJ1-2, with 7 bases aligning to TRBD1. Germline loops: CDR1 SNHLY, CDR2 FYNNEI. The CDR3 consists of 13 residues. V dropped 4 bases and J dropped 5; count of bases not matched to a gene: 4. CDR3 sequence (DNA): TGTGCCAGCAGTGCCGGGACAGAGTATGGCTACACCTTC. It encodes CASSAGTEYGYTF.

This rearrangement joins TRBV25-1 to TRBJ2-7; TRBD2 is a possible D gene (5 bases). CDR3 length: 11 amino acids. The germline CDR1 and CDR2 sequences are MGHDK and SYGVNS. Trimming removed 8 bases from V and 0 bases from J, with 5 bases in between. The CDR3 DNA reads as TGTGCCAGCGGGAGCTCCTACGAGCAGTACTTC. Translation gives CASGSSYEQYF.

The sample holds a few counts of this clone. Within the sample, other DNA sequences also encode this same CDR3. This sequence joins TRBV6-5 and TRBJ1-6, with 9 nucleotides matching TRBD1. There are 15 residues in the CDR3. Germline V gives CDR1 MNHEY, CDR2 SVGAGI. Trimming took 3 bases from V and 5 from J; bases not matched to a gene: 2. The chain's CDR3 is CASSYTGGDNSPLHF. Written as DNA, the CDR3 is TGTGCCAGCAGTTATACAGGGGGCGATAATTCACCCCTCCACTTT.

The rearrangement joins TRBV7-9 to TRBJ2-7; D may be TRBD1 (8 bases). With 8 bases removed from V and 5 bases from J, the gap between germline ends came to 16 bases. This CDR3 spans 13 amino acids. Germline values: CDR1 SEHNR, CDR2 FQNEAQ (reference sequence). The CDR3 DNA sequence: TGTGCCAGCGGGTTCACAGGGGGGGACGAGCAGTACTTC. Translating it yields CASGFTGGDEQYF.

Written as DNA, the CDR3 is TGTGCCAGCAGCCAGGGACTAGCGGGAGGTAGTGATACGCAGTATTTT. Its protein product is CASSQGLAGGSDTQYF. J is TRBJ2-3 and V is TRBV7-6; TRBD2 matches 15 bases. The trim removed 5 bases at V and 6 bases at J, leaving 6 bases unmatched. Per the germline V gene, CDR1 is SGHVS and CDR2 is FNYEAQ. The CDR3 runs to 16 residues.

The chain uses TRBV19 and TRBJ1-4; 8 bases map to TRBD1. The CDR3 totals 17 residues. Germline V lookup: CDR1 LNHDA, CDR2 SQIVND (reference sequence). V trimming: 6 bases; J trimming: 2 bases; junction bases outside the gene matches: 11. The CDR3 region has the DNA TGTGCCAGTAGGGCCAGGGGGCTACGAGCTACTAATGAAAAACTGTTTTTT. Its protein is CASRARGLRATNEKLFF.